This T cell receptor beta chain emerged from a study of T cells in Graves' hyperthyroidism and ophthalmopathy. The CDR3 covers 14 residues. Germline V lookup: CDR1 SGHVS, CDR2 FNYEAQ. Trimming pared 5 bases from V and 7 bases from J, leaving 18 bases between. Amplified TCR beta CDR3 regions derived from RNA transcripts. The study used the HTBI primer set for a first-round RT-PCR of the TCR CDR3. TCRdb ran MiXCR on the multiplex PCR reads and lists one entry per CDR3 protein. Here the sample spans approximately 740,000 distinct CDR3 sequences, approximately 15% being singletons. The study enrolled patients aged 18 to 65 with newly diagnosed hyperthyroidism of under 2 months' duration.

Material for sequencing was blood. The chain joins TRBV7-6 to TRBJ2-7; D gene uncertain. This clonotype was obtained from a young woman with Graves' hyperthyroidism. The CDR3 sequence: CASSLDGGAQEQYF. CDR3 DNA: TGTGCCAGCAGCCTCGACGGTGGAGCTCAAGAGCAGTACTTC.